This T cell receptor beta chain was sequenced in a study of radiation and T cells in renal cell carcinoma. Germline V gives CDR1 WNHNN, CDR2 SYGVQD (reference sequence). This CDR3 has 14 residues. V trimming: 3 bases; J trimming: 2 bases; junction bases outside the gene matches: 4. This table comes from immunoSEQ multiplex PCR, and its TCRdb copy is limited to in-frame clones, with some not included. Of approximately 65,000 clones listed, roughly 80% are singletons. The time point: blood 4 weeks post-SBRT, at nephrectomy. Treatment here: 15 Gy SBRT to primary tumor, nephrectomy 4 weeks later. The material sequenced was blood, taken from a patient whose treatment included radiotherapy and nephrectomy. V is TRBV10-1 and J is TRBJ2-7; 7 bases match TRBD1. This clonotype was sampled from a man aged 55-75 years with renal cell carcinoma. The CDR3 loop reads CASSDGTVPYEQYF. The CDR3 nucleotides read TGCGCCAGCAGTGACGGGACAGTTCCCTACGAGCAGTACTTC.